The 18 T cell receptor beta chains below come from one sample, sequenced in a study of T cell repertoires in cytomegalovirus infection. TCRdb re-called the reads through MiXCR, storing one row per CDR3 protein. The table has 630,000 or so distinct CDR3 sequences, more than 20% seen once. The sample consisted of CD8+ T cells from PBMCs. These receptors came from a human donor in good health (CMV status not recorded). Some clones in this sample may be carry-over from other donors' samples.

Ten or more counts support this clonotype. The V call is TRBV7-9, the J call TRBJ1-2, with TRBD1 matching over 7 bases. CDR1 and CDR2 (germline): SEHNR, FQNEAQ (reference sequence). V trimming: 3 bases; J trimming: 4 bases; junction bases outside the gene matches: 2. The CDR3 sequence is 13 residues long. The CDR3 nucleotides read TGTGCCAGCAGCTTTGGACAGGCCTATGGCTACACCTTC. Protein: CASSFGQAYGYTF.

This clonotype was found a few times. The rearrangement uses TRBV6-6 and TRBJ1-5; 7 positions match TRBD1. This CDR3 comprises 15 residues. Germline V gene sequence: CDR1 MNHNY, CDR2 SVGAGI (reference sequence). V was pared by 6 bases and J by 4 bases, with 9 bases of the junction left unmatched. In nucleotides, the CDR3 is TGTGCCAGCAGCAAAGCTCGGGACAGAAATCAGCCCCAGCATTTT. This gives the protein CASSKARDRNQPQHF.

Worth noting for this clonotype: Given a much more abundant clone one base away, this may be a read error. The rearrangement joins TRBV7-8 to TRBJ1-1; the D gene is possibly TRBD1 (5 bases). The germline V gene encodes CDR1 SGHVS and CDR2 FQNEAQ. The CDR3 length is 14 residues. The CDR3 sequence is CASNLAGREVEAFF. DNA for the CDR3: TGTGCCAGCAACTTAGCGGGCAGGGAAGTTGAAGCTTTCTTT.

This clonotype was recorded many times. This CDR3 is CASTLRGLAGRTYNEQFF. In DNA form, the CDR3 reads TGTGCCAGCACCTTGCGGGGACTAGCGGGAAGAACCTACAATGAGCAGTTCTTC. V gene TRBV12-3 or TRBV12-4 combines with J gene TRBJ2-1; 13 nucleotides match TRBD2. The CDR3 loop spans 18 amino acids. V was clipped by 7 bases and J by 2 bases; unmatched bases: 11.

The genes are TRBV29-1 and TRBJ2-3; D is possibly TRBD1 (6 bases). Germline CDR1 reads SQVTM; CDR2 reads ANQGSEA. The CDR3 runs 12 residues. V was trimmed by 2 bases and J by 4 bases, leaving 7 bases between them. The DNA of the CDR3 is TGCAGCGTTGAAAGGGGGTCAGATACGCAGTATTTT. This gives the protein CSVERGSDTQYF.

This clonotype occurred a few times. The V and J genes are TRBV27 and TRBJ2-7, with TRBD1 identical over 11 bases. The CDR3 loop spans 15 amino acids. Germline trimming cut 5 bases from V and 5 bases from J; bases unmatched to any gene: 8. From germline, CDR1 is MNHEY and CDR2 SMNVEV (reference sequence). The CDR3 nucleotides are TGTGCCAGCAGTCCGGGGACAGGGGGGTACAACGAGCAGTACTTC. Translating it yields CASSPGTGGYNEQYF.

This chain uses TRBV4-2 with TRBJ1-3; D ambiguous. Germline loops: CDR1 LGHNA, CDR2 YNFKEQ. The CDR3 contains 12 residues. V lost 4 bases to trimming and J lost 9 bases, with 10 bases between them. The DNA for the CDR3 is TGTGCCAGCAGCCGCGATCTCGGCACCATATATTTT. The encoded protein is CASSRDLGTIYF.

This clonotype showed up just once. V usage is TRBV19 and J usage is TRBJ2-3; D is perhaps TRBD2 (6 bases). The CDR3 extends over 17 amino acids. CDR1 and CDR2 (germline): LNHDA, SQIVND (reference sequence). Written as DNA, the CDR3 is TGTACAGAGGAGGGCCCCACAAAGGCGGATTGGACAGATACGCAGTATTTT. This gives the protein CTEEGPTKADWTDTQYF.

Regarding this clonotype: Possible read error: a much larger clone is one base away. The CDR3 here is CASNSNWGGERTEAFF. The CDR3 DNA follows: TGTGCCAGCAACTCAAATTGGGGGGGCGAAAGAACTGAAGCTTTCTTT. This chain links TRBV7-6 with TRBJ1-1, with D possibly TRBD1 on 6 matching bases. V shed 7 bases and J shed 5 bases, with 23 bases lying between them. CDR1 is SGHVS, CDR2 FNYEAQ, per germline. The CDR3 length is 16 residues.

This clonotype occurred many times. The chain employs TRBV7-6 and TRBJ2-1, with TRBD2 identical over 9 bases. The CDR3 totals 16 residues. Germline lookup yields CDR1 SGHVS and CDR2 FNYEAQ. The trim removed 4 bases at V and 1 base at J, leaving 5 bases unmatched. CDR3 coding DNA: TGTGCCAGCAGCTCATGGGCGGGGGGGTCCTACAATGAGCAGTTCTTC. Protein sequence: CASSSWAGGSYNEQFF.

This chain joins TRBV15 and TRBJ1-4, with D possibly TRBD1 on 5 matching bases. The germline V gene encodes CDR1 LNHNV and CDR2 YYDKDF (reference sequence). The CDR3 sequence is 16 residues long. The ends were cut back, 1 base at V and 13 bases at J, with 22 bases in the middle. CDR3 bases: TGTGCCACCAGCAGAGGATGGGGGAATGACTTTCGAGGACTGTTTTTT. Protein product: CATSRGWGNDFRGLFF.

This clonotype was seen a handful of times. The chain is built from TRBV5-1 and TRBJ2-7, with a tentative D call TRBD2 (5 bases). The length of the CDR3 is 14 residues. Looked up from germline, CDR1 is SGHRS and CDR2 is YFSETQ. The V gene lost 2 bases and the J gene lost 0 bases, with 9 bases spanning the gap. The CDR3 sequence is CASSLPSYSYEQYF. The CDR3 bases are TGCGCCAGCAGCTTACCTAGCTACTCCTACGAGCAGTACTTC.

DNA for the CDR3: TGTGCCAGCAGTTACTCTACGGAAGCAAATTCACCCCTCCACTTT. It specifies CASSYSTEANSPLHF. V usage is TRBV6-5 and J usage is TRBJ1-6; D call uncertain. CDR3 size: 15 residues. The V gene's germline CDR1 is MNHEY and CDR2 SVGAGI. Trimming took 0 bases from V and 7 from J, leaving 10 bases between them.

This clonotype has a handful of counts. The genes are TRBV20-1 and TRBJ2-1; 11 bases map to TRBD2. The CDR3 contains 18 residues. Germline assignment: CDR1 DFQATT and CDR2 SNEGSKA (reference sequence). V trimming: 0 bases; J trimming: 2 bases; junction bases outside the gene matches: 9. CDR3 residues: CSARELGSGGAAYNEQFF. The CDR3 DNA sequence: TGCAGTGCTAGAGAACTCGGTAGCGGGGGGGCGGCCTACAATGAGCAGTTCTTC.

This sequence joins TRBV5-1 and TRBJ2-1; D call uncertain. The V end lost 1 base, the J end lost 0 bases, and 14 bases lay between the germline ends. There are 17 residues in the CDR3. Germline V CDR1 and CDR2: SGHRS, YFSETQ. In DNA form, the CDR3 reads TGCGCCAGCAGCTTGAAGAATGGTCAGGTCTCCTACAATGAGCAGTTCTTC. It specifies CASSLKNGQVSYNEQFF. The variable domain in full, completed from reference TRBV5-1 and TRBJ2-1, reads KAGVTQTPRYLIKTRGQQVTLSCSPISGHRSVSWYQQTPGQGLQFLFEYFSETQRNKGNFPGRFSGRQFSNSRSEMNVSTLELGDSALYLCASSLKNGQVSYNEQFFGPGTRLTVL.

This clonotype has a single count. The chain couples TRBV2 to TRBJ2-4; the D is unclear. The germline V gene encodes CDR1 SNHLY and CDR2 FYNNEI. Deletions cut 10 bases from V and 0 bases from J, with 22 bases between. The length of the CDR3 is 17 residues. CDR3 in DNA: TGTGCCACCGCTGGCACGACTGGGGTGCTAGCCAAAAACATTCAGTACTTC. It codes for CATAGTTGVLAKNIQYF. The full variable domain, its missing parts supplied by reference TRBV2 and TRBJ2-4, is EPEVTQTPSHQVTQMGQEVILRCVPISNHLYFYWYRQILGQKVEFLVSFYNNEISEKSEIFDDQFSVERPDGSNFTLKIRSTKLEDSAMYFCATAGTTGVLAKNIQYFGAGTRLSVL.

The genes are TRBV28 and TRBJ2-5, with D perhaps TRBD1 (6 bases). The germline gives CDR1 MDHEN, CDR2 SYDVKM. The CDR3 length is 16 residues. V was shortened by 6 bases and J by 4 bases, with 21 bases between the two germline ends. CDR3 residues: CASRPLHQGMGETQYF. CDR3 nucleotide sequence: TGTGCCAGCAGACCTCTTCACCAGGGGATGGGAGAGACCCAGTACTTC.

Concerning this clonotype itself: As the CDR3 is not closed by the conserved phenylalanine or tryptophan, this likely results from a read error. V gene TRBV7-2 combines with J gene TRBJ2-7; TRBD1 matches 9 bases. In germline, CDR1 is SGHTA, CDR2 FQGNSA. The CDR3 contains 16 residues. With 0 bases clipped from V and 3 bases from J, the junction kept 6 bases outside the gene matches. The chain's CDR3 is CASSLAWGQGGYEQYL. In nucleotides, the CDR3 is TGTGCCAGCAGCTTAGCGTGGGGACAGGGTGGCTACGAGCAGTACCTT.